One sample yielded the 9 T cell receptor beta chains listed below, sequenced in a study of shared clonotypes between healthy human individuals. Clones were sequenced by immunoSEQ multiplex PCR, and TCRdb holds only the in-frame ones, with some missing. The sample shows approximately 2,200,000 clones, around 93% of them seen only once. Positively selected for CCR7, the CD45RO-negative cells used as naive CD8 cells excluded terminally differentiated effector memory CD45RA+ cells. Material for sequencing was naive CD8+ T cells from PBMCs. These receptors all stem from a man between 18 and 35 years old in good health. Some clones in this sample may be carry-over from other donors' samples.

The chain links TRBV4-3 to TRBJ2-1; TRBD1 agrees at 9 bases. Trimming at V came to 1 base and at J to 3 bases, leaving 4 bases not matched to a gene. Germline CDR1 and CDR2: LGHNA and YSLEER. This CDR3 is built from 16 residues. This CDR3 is CASSQGTGVSYNEQFF. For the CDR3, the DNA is TGCGCCAGCAGCCAAGGGACAGGGGTTAGCTACAATGAGCAGTTCTTC.

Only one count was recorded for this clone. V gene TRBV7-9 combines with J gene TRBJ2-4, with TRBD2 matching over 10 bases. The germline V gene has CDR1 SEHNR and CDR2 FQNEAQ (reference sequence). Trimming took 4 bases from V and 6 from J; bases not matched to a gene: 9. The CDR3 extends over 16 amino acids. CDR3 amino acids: CASSSITSGIRNIQYF. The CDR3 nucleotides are TGTGCCAGCAGCTCTATCACTAGCGGGATAAGAAACATTCAGTACTTC.

The CDR3 spells CASSVRTGRIEPDTQYF. The CDR3 DNA reads as TGTGCCAGCAGCGTAAGGACGGGCAGAATCGAACCAGATACGCAGTATTTT. The gene calls are TRBV9 and TRBJ2-3; D ambiguous. The CDR3 has 17 residues. The ends were cut back, 1 base at V and 4 bases at J, with 19 bases in the middle. The germline gives CDR1 SGDLS, CDR2 YYNGEE. Full variable domain (missing parts from reference TRBV9 and TRBJ2-3): DSGVTQTPKHLITATGQRVTLRCSPRSGDLSVYWYQQSLDQGLQFLIQYYNGEERAKGNILERFSAQQFPDLHSELNLSSLELGDSALYFCASSVRTGRIEPDTQYFGPGTRLTVL.

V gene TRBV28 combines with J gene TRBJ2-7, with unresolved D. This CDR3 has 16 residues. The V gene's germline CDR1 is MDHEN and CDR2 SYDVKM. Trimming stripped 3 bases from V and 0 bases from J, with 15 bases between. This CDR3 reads CASSLGLSDTSYEQYF. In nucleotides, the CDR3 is TGTGCCAGCAGTTTGGGTCTGTCTGATACCTCCTACGAGCAGTACTTC.

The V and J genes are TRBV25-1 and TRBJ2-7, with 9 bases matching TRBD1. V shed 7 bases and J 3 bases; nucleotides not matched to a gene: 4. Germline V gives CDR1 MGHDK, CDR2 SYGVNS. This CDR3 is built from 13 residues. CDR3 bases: TGTGCCAGCACCCGACAGGGGGACTACGAGCAGTACTTC. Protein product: CASTRQGDYEQYF.

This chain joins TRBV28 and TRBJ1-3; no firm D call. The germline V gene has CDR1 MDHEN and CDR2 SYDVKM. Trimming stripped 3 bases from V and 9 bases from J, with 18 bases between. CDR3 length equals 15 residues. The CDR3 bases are TGTGCCAGCAGTTTGTACAGTCGGGCCGTAGGCACCATATATTTT. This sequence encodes CASSLYSRAVGTIYF.

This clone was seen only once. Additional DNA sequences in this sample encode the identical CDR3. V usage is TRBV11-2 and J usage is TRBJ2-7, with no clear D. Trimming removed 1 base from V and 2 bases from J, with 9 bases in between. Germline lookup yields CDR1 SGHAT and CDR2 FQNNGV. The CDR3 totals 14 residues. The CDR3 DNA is TGTGCCAGCAGCTTAGTATCGCAGACCTACGAGCAGTACTTC. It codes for CASSLVSQTYEQYF. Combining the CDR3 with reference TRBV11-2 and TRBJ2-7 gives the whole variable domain EAGVAQSPRYKIIEKRQSVAFWCNPISGHATLYWYQQILGQGPKLLIQFQNNGVVDDSQLPKDRFSAERLKGVDSTLKIQPAKLEDSAVYLCASSLVSQTYEQYFGPGTRLTVT.

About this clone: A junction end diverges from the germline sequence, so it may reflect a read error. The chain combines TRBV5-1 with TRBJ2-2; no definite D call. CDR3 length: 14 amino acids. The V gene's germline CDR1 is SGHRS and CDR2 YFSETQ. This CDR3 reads CTSFGFRNTGELFF. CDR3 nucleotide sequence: TGCACCAGCTTCGGGTTCCGCAACACCGGGGAGCTGTTTTTT.

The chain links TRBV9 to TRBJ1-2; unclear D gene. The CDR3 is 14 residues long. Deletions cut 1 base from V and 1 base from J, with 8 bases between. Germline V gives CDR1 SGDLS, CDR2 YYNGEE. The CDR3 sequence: CASSVSGVNYGYTF. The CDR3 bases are TGTGCCAGCAGCGTAAGCGGCGTTAACTATGGCTACACCTTC.